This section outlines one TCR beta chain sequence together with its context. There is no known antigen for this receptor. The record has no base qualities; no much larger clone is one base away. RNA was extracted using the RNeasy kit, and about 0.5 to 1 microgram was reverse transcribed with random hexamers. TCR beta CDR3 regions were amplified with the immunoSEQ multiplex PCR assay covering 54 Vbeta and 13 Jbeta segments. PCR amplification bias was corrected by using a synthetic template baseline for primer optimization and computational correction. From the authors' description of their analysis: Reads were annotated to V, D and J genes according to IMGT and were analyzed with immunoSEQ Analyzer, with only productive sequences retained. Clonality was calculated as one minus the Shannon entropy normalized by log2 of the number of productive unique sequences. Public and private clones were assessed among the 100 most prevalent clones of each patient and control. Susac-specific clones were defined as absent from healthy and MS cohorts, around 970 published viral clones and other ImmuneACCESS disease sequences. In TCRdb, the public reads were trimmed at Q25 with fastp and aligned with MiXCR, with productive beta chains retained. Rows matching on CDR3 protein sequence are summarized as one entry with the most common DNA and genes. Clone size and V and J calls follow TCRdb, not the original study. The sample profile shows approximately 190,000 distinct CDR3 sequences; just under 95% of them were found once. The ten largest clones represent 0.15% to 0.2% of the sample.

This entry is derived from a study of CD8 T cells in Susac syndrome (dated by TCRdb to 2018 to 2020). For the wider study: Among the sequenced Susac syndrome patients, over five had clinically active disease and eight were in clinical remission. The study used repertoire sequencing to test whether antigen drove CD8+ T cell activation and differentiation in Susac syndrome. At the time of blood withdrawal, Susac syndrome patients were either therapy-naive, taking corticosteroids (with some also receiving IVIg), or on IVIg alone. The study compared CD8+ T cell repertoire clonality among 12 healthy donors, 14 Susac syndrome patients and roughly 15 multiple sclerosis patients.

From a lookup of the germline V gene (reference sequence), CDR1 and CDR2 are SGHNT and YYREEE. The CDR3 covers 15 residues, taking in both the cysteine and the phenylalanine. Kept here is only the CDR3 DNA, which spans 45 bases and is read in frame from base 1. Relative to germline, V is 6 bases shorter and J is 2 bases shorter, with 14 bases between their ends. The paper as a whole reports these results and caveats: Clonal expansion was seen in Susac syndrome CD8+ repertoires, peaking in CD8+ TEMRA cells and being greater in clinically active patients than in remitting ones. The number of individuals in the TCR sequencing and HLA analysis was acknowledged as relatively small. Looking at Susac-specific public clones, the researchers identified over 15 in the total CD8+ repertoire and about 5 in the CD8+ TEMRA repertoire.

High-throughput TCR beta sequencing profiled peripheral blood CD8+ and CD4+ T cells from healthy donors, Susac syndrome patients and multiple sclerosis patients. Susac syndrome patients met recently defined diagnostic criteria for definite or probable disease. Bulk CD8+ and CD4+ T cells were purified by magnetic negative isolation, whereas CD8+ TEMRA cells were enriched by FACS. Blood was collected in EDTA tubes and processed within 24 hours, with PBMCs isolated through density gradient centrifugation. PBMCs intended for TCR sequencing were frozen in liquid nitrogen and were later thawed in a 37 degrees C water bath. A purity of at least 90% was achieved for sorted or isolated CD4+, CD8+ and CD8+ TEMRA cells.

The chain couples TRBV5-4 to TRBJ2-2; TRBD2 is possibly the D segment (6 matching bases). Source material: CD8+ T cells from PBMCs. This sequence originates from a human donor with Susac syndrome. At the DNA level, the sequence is TGTGCCAGCACTGCTGGGGGACTCAACACCGGGGAGCTGTTTTTT. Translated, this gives CASTAGGLNTGELFF.